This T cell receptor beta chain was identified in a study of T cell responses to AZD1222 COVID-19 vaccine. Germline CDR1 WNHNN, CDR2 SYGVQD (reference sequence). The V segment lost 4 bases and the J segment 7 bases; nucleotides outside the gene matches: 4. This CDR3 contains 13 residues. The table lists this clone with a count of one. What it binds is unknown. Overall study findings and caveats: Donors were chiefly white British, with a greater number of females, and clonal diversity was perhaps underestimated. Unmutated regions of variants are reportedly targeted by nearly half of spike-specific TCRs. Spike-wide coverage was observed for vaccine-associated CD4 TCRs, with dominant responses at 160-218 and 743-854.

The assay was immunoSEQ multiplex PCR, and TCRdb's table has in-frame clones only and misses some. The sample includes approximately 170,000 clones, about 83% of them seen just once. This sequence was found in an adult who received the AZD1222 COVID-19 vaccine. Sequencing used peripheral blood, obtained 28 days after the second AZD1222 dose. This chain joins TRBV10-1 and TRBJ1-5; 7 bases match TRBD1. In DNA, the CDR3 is TGCGCCAGCAGTGGGGACAGTTTCCAGCCCCAGCATTTT. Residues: CASSGDSFQPQHF.